This T cell receptor beta chain was recorded in a study of long-term antiretroviral therapy in people with HIV. Whole-study findings and limits: Among HIV repertoires, CDR3 length ranges were narrower than those of controls. ART adherence, viral resistance and therapy changes were undocumented.

About this clone itself: Its matching antigen is unknown.

The immunoSEQ assay was v3.0, run at survey level. TCRdb's table, derived via immunoSEQ multiplex PCR, lists solely in-frame clones and lacks some. The sample has about 24,000 clones; 87% are singletons. Without exception, participants with HIV were treated in the United States. The CDR3 consists of 18 residues. Germline CDR1 is MGHRA and CDR2 is YSYEKL. Trimming took 2 bases from V and 0 from J; bases not matched to a gene: 8. The V and J genes are TRBV4-1 and TRBJ2-2; 8 positions agree with TRBD2. This TCR was sampled from a middle-aged man with HIV. Sequencing was performed on unsorted PBMCs, taken 1.8 years before starting antiretroviral therapy. CDR3 region: CASSQWVAGPSNTGELFF. DNA of the CDR3: TGCGCCAGCAGCCAATGGGTAGCGGGGCCCTCGAACACCGGGGAGCTGTTTTTT.